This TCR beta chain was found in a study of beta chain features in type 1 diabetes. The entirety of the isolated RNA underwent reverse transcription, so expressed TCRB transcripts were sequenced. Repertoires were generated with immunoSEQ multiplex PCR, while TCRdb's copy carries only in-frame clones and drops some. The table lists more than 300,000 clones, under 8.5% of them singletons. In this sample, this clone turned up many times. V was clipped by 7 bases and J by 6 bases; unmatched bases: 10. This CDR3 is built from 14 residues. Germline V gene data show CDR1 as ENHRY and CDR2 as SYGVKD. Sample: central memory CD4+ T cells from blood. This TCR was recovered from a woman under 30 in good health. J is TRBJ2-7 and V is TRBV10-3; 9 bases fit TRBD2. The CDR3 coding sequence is TGTGCCATCATTTCCGGGACTAGCTTATGCGAGCAGTACTTC. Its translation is CAIISGTSLCEQYF.